These 7 T cell receptor beta chains were sequenced from one sample in a study of post-analysis software for immune sequencing data. Findings and limits, study-wide: In patients, TRBV5-6, TRBV5-1 and TRBV20-1 belonged to five TRBV segments found more frequently than in controls.

Tagging with unique molecular identifiers was a feature of the TCR beta cDNA libraries. In TCRdb, the PCR reads were re-called with MiXCR into one record per CDR3 protein. Of some 690,000 distinct CDR3 sequences in the sample, about 32% were seen once. Their antigens remain unidentified. Source material: blood. These receptors originate from a girl aged 10-17 years with multiple sclerosis.

This clonotype appeared a few times. The rearrangement uses TRBV6-2 or TRBV6-3 and TRBJ2-1; no clear D gene. This CDR3 has 11 amino acids. Germline-derived CDR1 and CDR2 are MNHEY and SVGEGT. Deletions cut 8 bases from V and 7 bases from J, with 9 bases between. The CDR3 nucleotides are TGTGCCAGCCAAAGTTCGAATGAGCAGTTCTTC. It codes for CASQSSNEQFF.

The chain uses TRBV20-1 and TRBJ2-3; 8 bases agree with TRBD1. Losses at the gene ends were 8 bases for V and 0 bases for J; bases not matched to a gene: 16. This CDR3 spans 17 amino acids. Germline assignment: CDR1 DFQATT and CDR2 SNEGSKA (reference sequence). The CDR3 protein is CSPLGQGELTSTDTQYF. CDR3 in DNA: TGCAGTCCCCTCGGACAGGGAGAGCTCACTAGCACAGATACGCAGTATTTT.

This rearrangement joins TRBV20-1 to TRBJ1-1; D remains ambiguous. Germline V CDR1 and CDR2: DFQATT, SNEGSKA (reference sequence). The CDR3 covers 12 residues. V was shortened by 0 bases and J by 8 bases, with 10 bases between the two germline ends. The CDR3 bases are TGCAGTGCTAGAGATGTCACCGAAGAAGCTTTCTTT. Protein product: CSARDVTEEAFF.

This clonotype was recorded at least ten times. This chain links TRBV9 with TRBJ2-7, with no clear D. Deletions cut 4 bases from V and 2 bases from J, with 13 bases between. The CDR3 is made up of 14 amino acids. Germline-derived CDR1 and CDR2 are SGDLS and YYNGEE. DNA of the CDR3: TGTGCCAGCAGCCCCAGGTCGCAAACCTACGAGCAGTACTTC. This gives the protein CASSPRSQTYEQYF.

This clonotype has a count of ten or more. The gene calls are TRBV20-1 and TRBJ2-7; D remains unclear. The CDR3 contains 15 residues. Germline assignment: CDR1 DFQATT and CDR2 SNEGSKA (reference sequence). Trimming shortened V by 2 bases and J by 6 bases, and 20 bases separated the two germline ends. The CDR3 DNA is TGCAGTGCTAGAACCATGACACCGAACGGTGGCGAGCAGTACTTC. Encoded protein: CSARTMTPNGGEQYF.

This clonotype was seen only a few times. V and J are TRBV7-2 and TRBJ2-3, with 7 nucleotides matching TRBD2. The CDR3 totals 14 residues. From germline, CDR1 is SGHTA and CDR2 FQGNSA. The V segment lost 1 base and the J segment 10 bases; nucleotides outside the gene matches: 8. The CDR3 spells CASSLGHIAGAQYF. DNA for the CDR3: TGTGCCAGCAGCTTAGGGCATATAGCGGGTGCGCAGTATTTT.

Only one count was recorded for this clonotype. This chain joins TRBV7-9 and TRBJ2-7; TRBD2 agrees at 9 bases. The CDR3 loop spans 15 amino acids. The J segment lost 3 bases and the V segment lost 5 bases, leaving 8 bases of the junction unmatched. The germline V gene encodes CDR1 SEHNR and CDR2 FQNEAQ (reference sequence). CDR3 nucleotide sequence: TGTGCCAGCAGCAAAGGACTAGCGTTTAACTACGAGCAGTACTTC. It yields the protein CASSKGLAFNYEQYF.